Presented here are 2 T cell receptor beta chains from one specimen sequenced in a study of T cell repertoires in cytomegalovirus infection. Using its own MiXCR run on the reads, TCRdb lists one record per CDR3 protein. The table shows about 400,000 distinct CDR3 sequences, with roughly 18% occurring only once. The sequenced sample was PBMCs. Source of these receptors: a human donor in good health (CMV status not recorded). Some clones in this sample may be carry-over from other donors' samples.

This clonotype was counted between two and nine times. The rearrangement joins TRBV15 to TRBJ2-3; no clear D. V was cut by 3 bases and J by 1 base, with 17 bases left in between. Germline CDR1 and CDR2: LNHNV and YYDKDF (reference sequence). This CDR3 has 17 amino acids. CDR3 in amino acids: CATSRIMGPPGTDTQYF. DNA of the CDR3: TGTGCCACCAGCAGGATTATGGGTCCGCCGGGCACAGATACGCAGTATTTT.

This clonotype was found many times. V gene TRBV5-4 combines with J gene TRBJ2-4, with 7 bases fitting TRBD1. CDR3 length: 15 amino acids. Germline loops: CDR1 SGHNT, CDR2 YYREEE (reference sequence). The junction had 3 bases not matched to a gene; V was cut back by 0 bases and J by 3 bases. The CDR3 region has the DNA TGTGCCAGCAGCTTGGCCACAGGGGTCAAAAACATTCAGTACTTC. This sequence encodes CASSLATGVKNIQYF.